One sample yielded the 7 T cell receptor beta chains listed below, sequenced in a study of CD4 T cells in relation to SARS-CoV-2 and coronaviruses (dated by TCRdb to the early 2020s). Receptors were amplified or captured by the immunoSEQ multiplex PCR assay. In its TCRdb copy, this immuneACCESS table keeps in-frame sequences only and misses some clones. Where compared with another copy, unresolved V genes explain less than half of these, and the others have no known cause. This sample holds approximately 24,000 clones; 75% were observed only once. Over 10% of the sample is in the top ten clones. No cognate antigen is known for these TCRs. CD4+ T cells from unexposed donors were collected before the COVID-19 pandemic (2011-2018). After around ten days of culture, CD4+ T cells were isolated with the EasySep CD4+ T cell isolation kit. Input material: CD4+ T cells from PBMCs, cultured in vitro. The source is a human donor in good health.

The J gene is TRBJ1-5, the V gene TRBV7-8; D not resolved. Germline V gene sequence: CDR1 SGHVS, CDR2 FQNEAQ. The CDR3 runs to 14 residues. V lost 5 bases and J lost 0, with 8 bases in between. The CDR3 spells CASSPLDSNQPQHF. The CDR3 DNA reads as TGTGCCAGCAGCCCCCTGGATAGCAATCAGCCCCAGCATTTT. The full variable domain, with the rest looked up from reference TRBV7-8 and TRBJ1-5, is GAGVSQSPRYKVAKRGQDVALRCDPISGHVSLFWYQQALGQGPEFLTYFQNEAQLDKSGLPSDRFFAERPEGSVSTLKIQRTQQEDSAVYLCASSPLDSNQPQHFGDGTRLSIL.

The chain recombines TRBV2 with TRBJ2-3; D is undetermined. CDR3 length: 13 amino acids. CDR1 SNHLY and CDR2 FYNNEI come from the germline V gene. The ends were cut back, 8 bases at V and 3 bases at J, with 12 bases in the middle. The CDR3 DNA follows: TGTGCCAGCTACCCGGAGTTGACAGATACGCAGTATTTT. Translation gives CASYPELTDTQYF.

This clone was seen a few times. This chain connects TRBV27 to TRBJ2-3; TRBD1 matches 8 bases. CDR1 is MNHEY, CDR2 SMNVEV, per germline (reference sequence). This CDR3 has 16 amino acids. V gave up 4 bases and J gave up 4 bases; unmatched junction bases: 10. Here the CDR3 DNA reads TGTGCCAGCAGTTGGGCGCCAGGCAGGGGGCCAGATACGCAGTATTTT. This encodes CASSWAPGRGPDTQYF.

This chain uses TRBV19 with TRBJ2-6; no firm D call. The V gene lost 5 bases and the J gene lost 0 bases, with 5 bases spanning the gap. Germline V lookup: CDR1 LNHDA, CDR2 SQIVND (reference sequence). This CDR3 region has 14 residues. The CDR3 coding sequence is TGTGCCAGTAGTTTCCCCTCTGGGGCCAACGTCCTGACTTTC. Amino acid sequence: CASSFPSGANVLTF. Full variable domain (rest looked up from reference TRBV19 and TRBJ2-6): DGGITQSPKYLFRKEGQNVTLSCEQNLNHDAMYWYRQDPGQGLRLIYYSQIVNDFQKGDIAEGYSVSREKKESFPLTVTSAQKNPTAFYLCASSFPSGANVLTFGAGSRLTVL.

This clone was recorded once. The rearrangement uses TRBV4-1 and TRBJ1-4, with D unresolved. Germline CDR1 MGHRA, CDR2 YSYEKL. CDR3 size: 15 residues. Trimming took 0 bases from V and 7 from J, leaving 12 bases between them. The CDR3 DNA follows: TGCGCCAGCAGCCAAGATGGCATCTTCGCTGAAAAACTGTTTTTT. It yields the protein CASSQDGIFAEKLFF.

The V and J genes are TRBV5-1 and TRBJ2-7; 7 bases match TRBD1. Germline assignment: CDR1 SGHRS and CDR2 YFSETQ. V gave up 0 bases and J gave up 3 bases; unmatched junction bases: 6. This CDR3 has 15 amino acids. The CDR3 DNA reads as TGCGCCAGCAGCTTGGGTAGTACAGGGGTCTACGAGCAGTACTTC. Amino acid sequence: CASSLGSTGVYEQYF. The whole variable domain, remainder taken from reference TRBV5-1 and TRBJ2-7, is KAGVTQTPRYLIKTRGQQVTLSCSPISGHRSVSWYQQTPGQGLQFLFEYFSETQRNKGNFPGRFSGRQFSNSRSEMNVSTLELGDSALYLCASSLGSTGVYEQYFGPGTRLTVT.

The chain is built from TRBV30 and TRBJ2-3, with D maybe TRBD2 (6 bases). Germline V gene data show CDR1 as GTSNPN and CDR2 as SVGIG (reference sequence). CDR3 length: 13 amino acids. With 3 bases removed from V and 3 bases from J, the gap between germline ends came to 10 bases. The CDR3 nucleotides read TGTGCCTGGAGGACCAGCGGGACAGATACGCAGTATTTT. Its protein product is CAWRTSGTDTQYF.